The rows below give T cell receptor beta chains drawn from one sample of a study of control samples from healthy donors and cancer patients. TCRdb's copy holds only in-frame clones and misses some; the assay was immunoSEQ multiplex PCR. The sample lists 120,000 or so clones, about 90% seen once, with around 2% in the top ten. Sequencing was done on a sample of blood. All receptors come from a man aged 18 to 30 in good health. Each CDR3 is given with its conserved first and last residue. A D gene is named only where the DNA matches it firmly. Clone size, where shown, is once, few, many, or a class for clones that have expanded.

CDR3nt: TGCGCCAGCAGCCCACAGACAGGGAGGTATGGCTACACCTTC; CDR3aa: CASSPQTGRYGYTF; d_gene: TRBD1; v_gene: TRBV5-1; abundance: once; j_gene: TRBJ1-2
CDR3nt: TGTGCTAGTGGTTTATTGGACAGGAGCTCTGGAAACACCATATATTTT; CDR3aa: CASGLLDRSSGNTIYF; d_gene: TRBD1; v_gene: TRBV12-5; abundance: -; j_gene: TRBJ1-3
CDR3nt: TGTGCCAGCAGCTTATATGGGTCAGGGATCGGCGAGCAGTACTTC; CDR3aa: CASSLYGSGIGEQYF; d_gene: -; v_gene: TRBV7-3; abundance: once; j_gene: TRBJ2-7
CDR3nt: TGTGCCAGCAAAAGGAGACAGGGGGCGAACACCGGGGAGCTGTTTTTT; CDR3aa: CASKRRQGANTGELFF; d_gene: TRBD1; v_gene: TRBV27; abundance: -; j_gene: TRBJ2-2
CDR3nt: TGTGCCAGTGGCACGACCGTGAGCACAGATACGCAGTATTTT; CDR3aa: CASGTTVSTDTQYF; d_gene: -; v_gene: TRBV19; abundance: few; j_gene: TRBJ2-3
CDR3nt: TGTGCCAGCAGTCCGAGATCGGAAGGGCTCACTGAAGCTTTCTTT; CDR3aa: CASSPRSEGLTEAFF; d_gene: -; v_gene: TRBV27; abundance: few; j_gene: TRBJ1-1
CDR3nt: TGTGCCAGAAGCTTGGAAGGGACAGGGCTTGACAATGAGCAGTTCTTC; CDR3aa: CARSLEGTGLDNEQFF; d_gene: TRBD1; v_gene: TRBV5-3; abundance: -; j_gene: TRBJ2-1
CDR3nt: TGTGCCAGCAGCTTAACCCCGGGACTAGCCAATGAGCAGTTCTTC; CDR3aa: CASSLTPGLANEQFF; d_gene: TRBD2; v_gene: TRBV7-3; abundance: -; j_gene: TRBJ2-1
CDR3nt: TGTGCCAGCAGCCAACAGGTCTGGTATGAGCAGTTCTTC; CDR3aa: CASSQQVWYEQFF; d_gene: -; v_gene: TRBV14; abundance: -; j_gene: TRBJ2-1
CDR3nt: TGTGCCAGCAGCTTAGAGGGGGGGGGTAAGCCCCAGCATTTT; CDR3aa: CASSLEGGGKPQHF; d_gene: -; v_gene: TRBV7-2; abundance: -; j_gene: TRBJ1-5